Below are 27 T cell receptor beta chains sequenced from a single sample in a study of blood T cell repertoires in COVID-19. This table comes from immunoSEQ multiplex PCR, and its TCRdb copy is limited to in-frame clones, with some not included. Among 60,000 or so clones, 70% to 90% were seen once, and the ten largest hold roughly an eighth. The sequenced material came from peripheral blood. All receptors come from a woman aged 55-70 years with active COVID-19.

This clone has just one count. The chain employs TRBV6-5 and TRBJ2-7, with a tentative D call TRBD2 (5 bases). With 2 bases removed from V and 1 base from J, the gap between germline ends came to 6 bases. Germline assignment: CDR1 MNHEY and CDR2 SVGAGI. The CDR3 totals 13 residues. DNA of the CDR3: TGTGCCAGCAGTTACCGGGAATCCTACGAGCAGTACTTC. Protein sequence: CASSYRESYEQYF.

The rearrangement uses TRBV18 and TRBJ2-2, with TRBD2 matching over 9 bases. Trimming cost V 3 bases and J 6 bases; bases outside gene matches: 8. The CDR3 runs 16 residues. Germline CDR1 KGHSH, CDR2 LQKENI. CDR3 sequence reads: CASSPTSGLGAGELFF. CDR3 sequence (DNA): TGTGCCAGCTCACCGACTAGCGGCCTTGGCGCCGGGGAGCTGTTTTTT.

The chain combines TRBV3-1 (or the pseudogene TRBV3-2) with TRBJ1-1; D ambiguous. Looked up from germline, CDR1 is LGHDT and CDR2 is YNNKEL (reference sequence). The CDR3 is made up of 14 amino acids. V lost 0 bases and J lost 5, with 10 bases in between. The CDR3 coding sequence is TGTGCCAGCAGCCAAGAATCGGTTCGTACTGAAGCTTTCTTT. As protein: CASSQESVRTEAFF.

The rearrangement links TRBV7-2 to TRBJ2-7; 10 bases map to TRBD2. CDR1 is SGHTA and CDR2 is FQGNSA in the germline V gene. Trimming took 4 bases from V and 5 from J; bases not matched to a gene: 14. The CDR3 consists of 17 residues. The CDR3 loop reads CASSSRRAAGGPHEQYF. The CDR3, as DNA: TGTGCCAGCAGCTCGCGGAGGGCAGCGGGGGGGCCCCACGAGCAGTACTTC.

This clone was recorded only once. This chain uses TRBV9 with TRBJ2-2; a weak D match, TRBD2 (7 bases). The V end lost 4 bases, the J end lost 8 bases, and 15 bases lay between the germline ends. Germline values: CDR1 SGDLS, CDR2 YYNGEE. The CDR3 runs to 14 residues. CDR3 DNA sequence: TGTGCCAGCAGCTTTGCACAGGGAGGGGGGGAGCTGTTTTTT. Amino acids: CASSFAQGGGELFF.

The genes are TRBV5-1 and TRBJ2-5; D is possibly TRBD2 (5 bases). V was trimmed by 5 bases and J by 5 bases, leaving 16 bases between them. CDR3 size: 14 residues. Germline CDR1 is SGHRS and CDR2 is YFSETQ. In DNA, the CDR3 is TGCGCCAGCAGGACCGCTACGGGGTCTGAGACCCAGTACTTC. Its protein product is CASRTATGSETQYF.

Written as DNA, the CDR3 is TGCGCCAGCAGCCATCCGGGCACAGATACGCAGTATTTT. Protein product: CASSHPGTDTQYF. The V gene is TRBV4-1, the J gene TRBJ2-3, with unresolved D. Per germline, CDR1 MGHRA and CDR2 YSYEKL. The ends were cut back, 3 bases at V and 1 base at J, with 5 bases in the middle. The CDR3 consists of 13 residues.

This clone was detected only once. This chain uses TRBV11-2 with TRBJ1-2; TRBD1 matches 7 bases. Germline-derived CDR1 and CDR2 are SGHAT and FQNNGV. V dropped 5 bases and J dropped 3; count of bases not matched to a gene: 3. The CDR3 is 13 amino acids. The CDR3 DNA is TGTGCCAGCAGCGAAGGGGGCGACTATGGCTACACCTTC. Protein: CASSEGGDYGYTF.

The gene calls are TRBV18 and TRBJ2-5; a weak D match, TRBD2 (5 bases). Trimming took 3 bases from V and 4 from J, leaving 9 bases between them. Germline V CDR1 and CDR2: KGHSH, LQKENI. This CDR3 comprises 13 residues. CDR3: CASSPGNLETQYF. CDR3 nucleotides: TGTGCCAGCTCACCCGGGAATTTAGAGACCCAGTACTTC.

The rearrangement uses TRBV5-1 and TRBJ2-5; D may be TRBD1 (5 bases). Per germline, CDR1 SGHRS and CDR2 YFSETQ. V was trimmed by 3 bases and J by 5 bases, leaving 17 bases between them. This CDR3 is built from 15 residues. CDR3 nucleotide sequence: TGCGCCAGCAGCTCCACATCCCCCAGGGTGGAGACCCAGTACTTC. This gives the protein CASSSTSPRVETQYF.

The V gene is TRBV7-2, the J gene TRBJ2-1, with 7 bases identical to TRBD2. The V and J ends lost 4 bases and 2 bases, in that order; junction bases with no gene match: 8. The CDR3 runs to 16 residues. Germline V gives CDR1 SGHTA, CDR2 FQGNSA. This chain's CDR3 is CASSSKSGETYNEQFF. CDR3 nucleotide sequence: TGTGCCAGCAGCTCAAAAAGCGGGGAGACCTACAATGAGCAGTTCTTC.

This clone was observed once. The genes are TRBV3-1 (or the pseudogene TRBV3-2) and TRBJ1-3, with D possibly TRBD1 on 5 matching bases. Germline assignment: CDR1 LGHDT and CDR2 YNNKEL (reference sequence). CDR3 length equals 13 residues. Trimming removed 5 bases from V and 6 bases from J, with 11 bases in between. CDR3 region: CASSIGGENTIYF. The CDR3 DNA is TGTGCCAGCAGCATCGGGGGTGAAAACACCATATATTTT.

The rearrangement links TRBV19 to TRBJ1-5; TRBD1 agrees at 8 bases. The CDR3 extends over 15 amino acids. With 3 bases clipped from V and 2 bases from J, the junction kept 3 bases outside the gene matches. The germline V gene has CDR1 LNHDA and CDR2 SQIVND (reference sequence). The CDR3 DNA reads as TGTGCCAGTAGTATCCCGACAGGGGGCAATCAGCCCCAGCATTTT. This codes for CASSIPTGGNQPQHF.

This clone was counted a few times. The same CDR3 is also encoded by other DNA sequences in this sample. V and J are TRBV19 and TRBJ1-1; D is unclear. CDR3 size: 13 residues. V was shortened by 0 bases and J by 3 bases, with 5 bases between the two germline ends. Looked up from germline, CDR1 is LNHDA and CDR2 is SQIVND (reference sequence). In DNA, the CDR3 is TGTGCCAGTAGTATAGATCGGGACACTGAAGCTTTCTTT. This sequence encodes CASSIDRDTEAFF.

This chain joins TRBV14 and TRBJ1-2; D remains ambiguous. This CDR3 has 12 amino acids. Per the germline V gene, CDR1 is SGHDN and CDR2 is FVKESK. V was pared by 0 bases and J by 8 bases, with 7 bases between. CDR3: CASSQEHLGYTF. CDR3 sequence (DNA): TGTGCCAGCAGCCAAGAACACCTCGGCTACACCTTC.

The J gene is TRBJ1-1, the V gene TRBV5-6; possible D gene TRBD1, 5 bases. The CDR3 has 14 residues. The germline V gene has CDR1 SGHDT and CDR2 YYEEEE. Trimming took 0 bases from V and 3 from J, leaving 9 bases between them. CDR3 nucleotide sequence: TGTGCCAGCAGCTTGGAGGGGTTGCACACTGAAGCTTTCTTT. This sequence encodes CASSLEGLHTEAFF. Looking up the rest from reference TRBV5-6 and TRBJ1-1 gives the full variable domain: DAGVTQSPTHLIKTRGQQVTLRCSPKSGHDTVSWYQQALGQGPQFIFQYYEEEERQRGNFPDRFSGHQFPNYSSELNVNALLLGDSALYLCASSLEGLHTEAFFGQGTRLTVV.

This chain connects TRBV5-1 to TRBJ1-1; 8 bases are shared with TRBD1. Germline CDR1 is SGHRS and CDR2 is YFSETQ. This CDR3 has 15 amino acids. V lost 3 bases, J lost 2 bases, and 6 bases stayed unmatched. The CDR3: CASSSLTGANTEAFF. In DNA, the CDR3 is TGCGCCAGCAGCTCGTTGACAGGGGCTAACACTGAAGCTTTCTTT. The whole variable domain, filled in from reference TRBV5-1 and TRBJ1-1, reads KAGVTQTPRYLIKTRGQQVTLSCSPISGHRSVSWYQQTPGQGLQFLFEYFSETQRNKGNFPGRFSGRQFSNSRSEMNVSTLELGDSALYLCASSSLTGANTEAFFGQGTRLTVV.

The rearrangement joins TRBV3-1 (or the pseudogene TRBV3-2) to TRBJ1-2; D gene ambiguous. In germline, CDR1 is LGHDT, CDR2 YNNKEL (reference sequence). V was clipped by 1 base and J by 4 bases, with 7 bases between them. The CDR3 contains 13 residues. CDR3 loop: CASSQGNSYGYTF. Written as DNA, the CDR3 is TGTGCCAGCAGCCAAGGTAACAGCTATGGCTACACCTTC.

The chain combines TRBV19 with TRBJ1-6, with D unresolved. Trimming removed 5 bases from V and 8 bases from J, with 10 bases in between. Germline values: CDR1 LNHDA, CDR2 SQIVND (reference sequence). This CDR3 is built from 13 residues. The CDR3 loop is CASSAGRDSPLHF. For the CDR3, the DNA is TGTGCCAGTAGTGCTGGGAGGGATTCACCCCTCCACTTT.

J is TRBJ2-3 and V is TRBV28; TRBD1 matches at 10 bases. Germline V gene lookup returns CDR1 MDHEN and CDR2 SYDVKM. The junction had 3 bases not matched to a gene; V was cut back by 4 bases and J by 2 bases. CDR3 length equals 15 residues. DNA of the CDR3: TGTGCCAGCAGTTCGACAGGGGGCCTCACAGATACGCAGTATTTT. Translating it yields CASSSTGGLTDTQYF.

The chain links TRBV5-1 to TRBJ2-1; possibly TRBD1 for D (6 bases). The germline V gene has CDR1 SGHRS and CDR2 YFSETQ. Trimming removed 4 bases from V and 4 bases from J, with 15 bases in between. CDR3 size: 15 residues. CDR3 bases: TGCGCCAGCAGCCGAAACAGGGACCTATACAATGAGCAGTTCTTC. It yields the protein CASSRNRDLYNEQFF. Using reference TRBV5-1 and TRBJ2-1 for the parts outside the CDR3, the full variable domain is KAGVTQTPRYLIKTRGQQVTLSCSPISGHRSVSWYQQTPGQGLQFLFEYFSETQRNKGNFPGRFSGRQFSNSRSEMNVSTLELGDSALYLCASSRNRDLYNEQFFGPGTRLTVL.

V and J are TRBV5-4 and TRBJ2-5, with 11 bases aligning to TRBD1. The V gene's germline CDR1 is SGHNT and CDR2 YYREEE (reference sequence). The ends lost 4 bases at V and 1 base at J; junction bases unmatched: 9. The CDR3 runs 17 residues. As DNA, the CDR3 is TGTGCCAGCAGCCCCAACCCGGGACAGGGGGGCCAAGAGACCCAGTACTTC. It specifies CASSPNPGQGGQETQYF.

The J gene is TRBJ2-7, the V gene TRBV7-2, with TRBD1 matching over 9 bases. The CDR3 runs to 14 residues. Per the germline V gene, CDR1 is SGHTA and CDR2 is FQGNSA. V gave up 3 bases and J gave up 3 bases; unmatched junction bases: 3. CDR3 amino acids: CASSFGQGFYEQYF. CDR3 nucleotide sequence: TGTGCCAGCAGCTTTGGACAGGGGTTCTACGAGCAGTACTTC. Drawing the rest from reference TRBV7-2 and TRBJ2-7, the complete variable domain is GAGVSQSPSNKVTEKGKDVELRCDPISGHTALYWYRQSLGQGLEFLIYFQGNSAPDKSGLPSDRFSAERTGGSVSTLTIQRTQQEDSAVYLCASSFGQGFYEQYFGPGTRLTVT.

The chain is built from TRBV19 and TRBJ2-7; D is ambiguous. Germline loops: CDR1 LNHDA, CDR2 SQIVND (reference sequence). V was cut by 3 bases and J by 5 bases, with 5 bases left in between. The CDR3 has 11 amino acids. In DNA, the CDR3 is TGTGCCAGTAGTATGAAGCACGAGCAGTACTTC. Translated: CASSMKHEQYF.

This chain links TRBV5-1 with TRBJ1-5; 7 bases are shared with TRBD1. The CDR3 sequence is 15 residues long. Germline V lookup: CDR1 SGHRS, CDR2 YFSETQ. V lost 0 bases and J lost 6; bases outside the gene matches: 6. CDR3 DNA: TGCGCCAGCAGCTTGGGAGGGGGCGGCGGTCAGCCCCAGCATTTT. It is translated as CASSLGGGGGQPQHF.

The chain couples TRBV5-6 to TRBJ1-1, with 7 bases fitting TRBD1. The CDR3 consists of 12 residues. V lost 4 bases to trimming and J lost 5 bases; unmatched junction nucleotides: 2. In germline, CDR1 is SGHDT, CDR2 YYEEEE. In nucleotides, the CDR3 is TGTGCCAGCAGCCTGGGACAGACTGAAGCTTTCTTT. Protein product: CASSLGQTEAFF.

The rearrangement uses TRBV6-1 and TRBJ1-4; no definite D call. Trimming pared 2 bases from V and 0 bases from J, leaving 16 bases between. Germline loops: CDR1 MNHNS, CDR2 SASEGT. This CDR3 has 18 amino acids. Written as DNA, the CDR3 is TGTGCCAGCAGTGAACCTTTGCGGAGGGTTGCAACTAATGAAAAACTGTTTTTT. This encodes CASSEPLRRVATNEKLFF.